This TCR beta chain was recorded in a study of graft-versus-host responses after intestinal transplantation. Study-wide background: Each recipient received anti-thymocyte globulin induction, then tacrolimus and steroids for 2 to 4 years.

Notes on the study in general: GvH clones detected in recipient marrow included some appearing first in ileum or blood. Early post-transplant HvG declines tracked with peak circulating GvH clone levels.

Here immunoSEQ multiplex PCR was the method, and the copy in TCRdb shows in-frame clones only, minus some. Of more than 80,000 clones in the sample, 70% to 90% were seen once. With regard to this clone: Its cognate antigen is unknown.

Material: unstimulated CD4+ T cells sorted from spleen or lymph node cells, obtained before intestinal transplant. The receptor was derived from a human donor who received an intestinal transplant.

The DNA of the CDR3 is TGTGCCAGCTCCGGGGACACTTCCTACGAGCAGTACTTC. Residues: CASSGDTSYEQYF. The J gene is TRBJ2-7, the V gene TRBV18, with a weak D call TRBD1 (6 bases). The CDR3 runs to 13 residues. V lost 6 bases to trimming and J lost 1 base, with 10 bases between them. Germline V lookup: CDR1 KGHSH, CDR2 LQKENI.